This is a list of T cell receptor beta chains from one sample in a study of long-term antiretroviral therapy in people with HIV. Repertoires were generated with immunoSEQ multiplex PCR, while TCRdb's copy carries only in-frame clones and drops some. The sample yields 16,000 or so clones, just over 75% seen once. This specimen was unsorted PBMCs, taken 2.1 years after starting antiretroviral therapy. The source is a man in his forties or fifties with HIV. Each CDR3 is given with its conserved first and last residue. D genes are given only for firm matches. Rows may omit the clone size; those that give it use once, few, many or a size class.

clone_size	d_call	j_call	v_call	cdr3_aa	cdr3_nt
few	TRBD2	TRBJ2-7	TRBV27	CASSPRTSGGNEQYF	TGTGCCAGCAGTCCTCGGACTAGCGGGGGGAACGAGCAGTACTTC
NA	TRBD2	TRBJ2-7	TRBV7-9	CASSLAGGLYEQYF	TGTGCCAGCAGCCTAGCGGGGGGACTCTACGAGCAGTACTTC
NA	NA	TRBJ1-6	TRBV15	CATSRGEASPLHF	TGTGCCACCAGCAGAGGGGAGGCTTCACCCCTCCACTTT
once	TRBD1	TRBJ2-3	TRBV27	CAIGDSSDTQYF	TGTGCCATCGGGGACAGCTCAGATACGCAGTATTTT
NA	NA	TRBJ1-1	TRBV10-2	CASSDPPGTGLNTEAFF	TGCGCCAGCAGTGACCCTCCTGGAACAGGGCTGAACACTGAAGCTTTCTTT
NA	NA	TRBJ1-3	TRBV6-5	CASSMGGSGNTIYF	TGTGCCAGCAGTATGGGGGGGTCTGGAAACACCATATATTTT
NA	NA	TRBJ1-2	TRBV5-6	CASSLWPPDYNYGYTF	TGTGCCAGCAGCCTTTGGCCGCCAGACTATAACTATGGCTACACCTTC
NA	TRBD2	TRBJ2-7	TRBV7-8	CASSSAGTSLEQYF	TGTGCCAGCAGCTCCGCCGGGACTAGCTTAGAGCAGTACTTC
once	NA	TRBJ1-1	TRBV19	CASSIAVDTEAFF	TGTGCCAGTAGTATAGCGGTGGACACTGAAGCTTTCTTT
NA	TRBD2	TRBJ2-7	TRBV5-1	CASNPGLAGETYEQYF	TGCGCCAGCAACCCGGGACTAGCGGGGGAAACCTACGAGCAGTACTTC
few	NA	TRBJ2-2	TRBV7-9	CASSSHRGEDTGELFF	TGTGCCAGCAGCTCTCACCGAGGTGAGGACACCGGGGAGCTGTTTTTT
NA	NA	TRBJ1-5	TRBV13	CASSLGGEEQPQHF	TGTGCCAGCAGCTTAGGGGGAGAAGAGCAGCCCCAGCATTTT
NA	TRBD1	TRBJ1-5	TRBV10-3	CAISEGTGVGNQPQHF	TGTGCCATCAGTGAGGGGACAGGGGTGGGCAATCAGCCCCAGCATTTT
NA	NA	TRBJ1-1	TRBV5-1	CASSSPERQGEAFF	TGCGCCAGCAGCTCCCCCGAGAGGCAGGGAGAAGCTTTCTTT
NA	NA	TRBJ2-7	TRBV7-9	CASSTQGNEQYF	TGTGCCAGCAGCACTCAGGGAAACGAGCAGTACTTC
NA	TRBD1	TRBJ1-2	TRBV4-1	CASSQDEQGDYGYTF	TGCGCCAGCAGCCAAGATGAACAGGGGGACTATGGCTACACCTTC
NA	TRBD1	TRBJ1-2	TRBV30	CAWSVQGAAGYTF	TGTGCCTGGAGTGTACAGGGGGCGGCGGGCTACACCTTC
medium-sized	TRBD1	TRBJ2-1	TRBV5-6	CASSPGQGGYNEQFF	TGTGCCAGCAGCCCGGGACAGGGAGGCTACAATGAGCAGTTCTTC
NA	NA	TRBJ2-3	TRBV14	CASSQGSRTLSTDTQYF	TGTGCCAGCAGCCAAGGAAGCAGAACCCTTAGCACAGATACGCAGTATTTT
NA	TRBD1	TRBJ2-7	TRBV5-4	CASSLGRTGDYEQYF	TGTGCCAGCAGCTTGGGAAGGACAGGGGATTACGAGCAGTACTTC
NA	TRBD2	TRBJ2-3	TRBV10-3	CAISRTSGESDTQYF	TGTGCCATCAGCCGGACTAGCGGGGAATCAGATACGCAGTATTTT
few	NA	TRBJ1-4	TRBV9	CASSVTPGGGSNEKLFF	TGTGCCAGCAGCGTAACCCCCGGGGGGGGTAGCAATGAAAAACTGTTTTTT
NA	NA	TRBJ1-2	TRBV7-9	CASSSIPSRVYGYTF	TGTGCCAGCAGCTCTATCCCGTCCCGAGTCTATGGCTACACCTTC
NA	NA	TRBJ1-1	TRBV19	CASRRSTAMNTEAFF	TGTGCCAGTAGGAGGTCGACAGCTATGAACACTGAAGCTTTCTTT
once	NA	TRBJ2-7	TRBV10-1	CASSEGGCEQYF	TGCGCCAGCAGTGAGGGGGGCTGCGAGCAGTACTTC
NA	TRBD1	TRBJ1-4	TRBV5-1	CASSPGQGTPPDEKLFF	TGCGCCAGCAGCCCGGGACAGGGGACACCTCCCGATGAAAAACTGTTTTTT
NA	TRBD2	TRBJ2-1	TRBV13	CATPTVGSGGPLNHEQFF	TGTGCCACCCCGACTGTTGGTAGCGGGGGGCCACTAAACCATGAGCAGTTCTTC
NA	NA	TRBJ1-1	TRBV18	CASSPPRGSQLNTEAFF	TGTGCCAGCTCACCGCCCAGGGGCAGTCAATTGAACACTGAAGCTTTCTTT
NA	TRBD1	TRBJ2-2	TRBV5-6	CASSFRTGGIGELFF	TGTGCCAGCAGCTTTAGGACAGGGGGCATCGGGGAGCTGTTTTTT
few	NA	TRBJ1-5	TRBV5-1	CASSFTGTFPEPQHF	TGCGCCAGCAGCTTTACTGGGACATTCCCCGAGCCCCAGCATTTT
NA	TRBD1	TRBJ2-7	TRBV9	CASSGPYTGGGEQYF	TGTGCCAGCAGCGGCCCGTATACAGGGGGCGGCGAGCAGTACTTC
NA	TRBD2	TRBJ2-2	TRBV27	CASTSGGMNTGELFF	TGTGCCAGCACTAGCGGGGGGATGAACACCGGGGAGCTGTTTTTT
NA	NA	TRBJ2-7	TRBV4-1	CASREEGAGNEQYF	TGCGCCAGCAGGGAGGAGGGGGCGGGCAACGAGCAGTACTTC
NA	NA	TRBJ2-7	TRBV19	CASSLGHGLSYEQYF	TGTGCCAGTAGTTTGGGACACGGACTCTCCTACGAGCAGTACTTC
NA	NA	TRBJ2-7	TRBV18	CASSPRASGLTSEQYF	TGTGCCAGCTCACCACGGGCGAGCGGCTTAACCAGCGAGCAGTACTTC
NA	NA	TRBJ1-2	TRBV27	CASSPDKAFYGYTF	TGTGCCAGCAGTCCTGACAAGGCCTTCTATGGCTACACCTTC
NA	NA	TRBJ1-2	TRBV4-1	CASSQAPRSFNYGYTF	TGCGCCAGCAGCCAAGCACCCAGAAGCTTCAACTATGGCTACACCTTC
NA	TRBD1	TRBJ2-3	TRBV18	CASSPPTGVPLNTQYF	TGTGCCAGCTCACCACCTACAGGGGTTCCACTAAATACGCAGTATTTT
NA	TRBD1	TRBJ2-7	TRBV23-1	CAIHKGTGAYEQYF	TGCGCCATCCACAAGGGGACAGGGGCCTACGAGCAGTACTTC
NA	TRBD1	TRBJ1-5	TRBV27	CATGTGAQPQHF	TGTGCCACCGGGACAGGGGCGCAGCCCCAGCATTTT
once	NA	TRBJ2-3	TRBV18	CASSPGDSPTADTQYF	TGTGCCAGCTCACCCGGGGACTCCCCTACCGCAGATACGCAGTATTTT
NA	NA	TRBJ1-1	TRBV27	CASSIAGDYMNTEAFF	TGTGCCAGCAGTATCGCAGGGGACTACATGAACACTGAAGCTTTCTTT
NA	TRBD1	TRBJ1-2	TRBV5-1	CASSLETGDHGYTF	TGCGCCAGCAGCTTGGAGACAGGGGACCATGGCTACACCTTC
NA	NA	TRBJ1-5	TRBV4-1	CASSQGPLNQPQHF	TGCGCCAGCAGCCAGGGGCCGTTGAATCAGCCCCAGCATTTT
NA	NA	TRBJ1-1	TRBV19	CASSFGTVNTEAFF	TGTGCCAGTAGTTTCGGGACGGTGAACACTGAAGCTTTCTTT
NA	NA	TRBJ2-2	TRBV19	CASRALGLPAGELFF	TGTGCCAGTAGGGCCCTGGGTCTACCAGCCGGGGAGCTGTTTTTT
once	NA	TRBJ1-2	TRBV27	CASSLTTGSNYGYTF	TGTGCCAGCAGTTTAACCACAGGGAGTAACTATGGCTACACCTTC
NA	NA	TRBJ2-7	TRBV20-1	CSAGFPEQYF	TGCAGTGCTGGTTTCCCCGAGCAGTACTTC
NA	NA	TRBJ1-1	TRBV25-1	CASSDVSGLGTEAFF	TGTGCCAGCAGTGATGTTTCGGGGTTAGGCACTGAAGCTTTCTTT
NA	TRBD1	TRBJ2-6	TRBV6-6	CASSYSTGGGANVLTF	TGTGCCAGCAGTTACTCTACAGGGGGTGGGGCCAACGTCCTGACTTTC
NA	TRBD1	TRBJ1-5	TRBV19	CASSTGTGWNQPQHF	TGTGCCAGTAGTACCGGGACAGGCTGGAATCAGCCCCAGCATTTT
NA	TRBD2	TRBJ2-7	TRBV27	CASSPGLARYEQYF	TGTGCCAGCAGTCCGGGACTAGCGCGGTACGAGCAGTACTTC
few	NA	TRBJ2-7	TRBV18	CASFRQYF	TGTGCCAGCTTCCGGCAGTACTTC
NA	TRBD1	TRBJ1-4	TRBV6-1	CASSDEGAKEKLFF	TGTGCCAGCAGCGACGAGGGGGCGAAGGAAAAACTGTTTTTT
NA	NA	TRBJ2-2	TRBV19	CASSFFNTGELFF	TGTGCCAGTAGTTTCTTTAACACCGGGGAGCTGTTTTTT
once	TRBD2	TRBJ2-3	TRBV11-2	CASSRPLAGGPAETDTQYF	TGTGCCAGCAGCCGACCACTAGCGGGGGGGCCTGCGGAGACAGATACGCAGTATTTT
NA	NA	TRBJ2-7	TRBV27	CASSFGPFYEQYF	TGTGCCAGCAGTTTCGGCCCGTTCTACGAGCAGTACTTC
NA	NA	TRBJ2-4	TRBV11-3	CASSLGYKNIQYF	TGTGCCAGCAGCTTAGGTTACAAAAACATTCAGTACTTC
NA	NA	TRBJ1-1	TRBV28	CASRVQPGSSEAFF	TGTGCCAGCAGGGTACAACCGGGGAGCTCTGAAGCTTTCTTT